This record looks at one T cell receptor beta chain sequence and its context. The data are from a study of identical twins. The germline V gene encodes CDR1 MDHEN and CDR2 SYDVKM. Trimming removed 2 bases at V and 4 bases at J, with 11 bases between. This CDR3 comprises 14 residues. TCRdb itself ran the 5' RACE reads through MiXCR, one entry per CDR3 protein. The data contain 410,000 or so distinct CDR3 sequences, 18% of them singletons. The gene calls are TRBV28 and TRBJ1-1; possible D gene TRBD1, 6 bases. The sequence came from a man aged 50 to 60 in good health. Sequenced input: naive T cells sorted from blood. Here the CDR3 reads CASSLTGLATEAFF. The CDR3 nucleotides are TGTGCCAGCAGTTTAACAGGGTTGGCCACTGAAGCTTTCTTT.